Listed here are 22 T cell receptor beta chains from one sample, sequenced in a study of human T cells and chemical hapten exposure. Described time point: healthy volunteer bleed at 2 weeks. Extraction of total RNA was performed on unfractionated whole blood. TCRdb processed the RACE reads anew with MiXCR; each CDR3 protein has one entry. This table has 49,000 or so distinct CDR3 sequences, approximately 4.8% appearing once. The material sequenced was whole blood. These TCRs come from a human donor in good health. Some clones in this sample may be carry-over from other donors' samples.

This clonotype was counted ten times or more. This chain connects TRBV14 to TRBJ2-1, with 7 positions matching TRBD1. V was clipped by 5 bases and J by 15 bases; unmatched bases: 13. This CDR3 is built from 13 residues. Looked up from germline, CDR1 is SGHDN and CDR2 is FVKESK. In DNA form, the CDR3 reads TGTGCCAGCAGCTCAGACAGGGTAGGCGGTCGGTTCTTC. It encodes CASSSDRVGGRFF.

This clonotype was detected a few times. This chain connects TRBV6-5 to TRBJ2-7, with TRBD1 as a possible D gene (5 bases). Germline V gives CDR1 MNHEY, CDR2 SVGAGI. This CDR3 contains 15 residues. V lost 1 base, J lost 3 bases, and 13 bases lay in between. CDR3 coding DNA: TGTGCCAGCAGTTACTTGGCAGGGCTGGACTACGAGCAGTACTTC. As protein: CASSYLAGLDYEQYF.

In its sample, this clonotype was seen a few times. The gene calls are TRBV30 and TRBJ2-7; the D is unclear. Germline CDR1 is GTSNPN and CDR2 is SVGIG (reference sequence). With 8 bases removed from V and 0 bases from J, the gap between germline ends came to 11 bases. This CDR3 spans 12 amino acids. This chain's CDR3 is CAIQTGSYEQYF. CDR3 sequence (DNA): TGTGCCATTCAGACGGGCTCCTACGAGCAGTACTTC.

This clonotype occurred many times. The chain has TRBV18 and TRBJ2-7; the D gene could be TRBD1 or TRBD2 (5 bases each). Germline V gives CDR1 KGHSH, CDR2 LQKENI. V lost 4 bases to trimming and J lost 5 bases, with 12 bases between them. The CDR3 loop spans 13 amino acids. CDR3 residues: CASSRSQGDEQYF. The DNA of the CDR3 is TGTGCCAGCTCACGGAGCCAGGGAGACGAGCAGTACTTC.

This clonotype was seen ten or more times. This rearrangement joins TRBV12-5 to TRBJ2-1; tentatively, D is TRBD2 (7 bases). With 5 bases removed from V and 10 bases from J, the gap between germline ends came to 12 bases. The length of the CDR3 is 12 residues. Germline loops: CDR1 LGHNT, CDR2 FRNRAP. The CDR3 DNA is TGTGCTAGTGGTCCGAGGGGGGGCGAGCAGTTCTTC. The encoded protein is CASGPRGGEQFF.

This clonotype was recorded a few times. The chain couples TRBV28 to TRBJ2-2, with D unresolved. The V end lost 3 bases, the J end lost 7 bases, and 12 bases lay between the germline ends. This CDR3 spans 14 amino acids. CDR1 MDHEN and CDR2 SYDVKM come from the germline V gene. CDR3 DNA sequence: TGTGCCAGCAGTTTCCACTCCGGCAACGGGGAGCTGTTTTTT. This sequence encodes CASSFHSGNGELFF.

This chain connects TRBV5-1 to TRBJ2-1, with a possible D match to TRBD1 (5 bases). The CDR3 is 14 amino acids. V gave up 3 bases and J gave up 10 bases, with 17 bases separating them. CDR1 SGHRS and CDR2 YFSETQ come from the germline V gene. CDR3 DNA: TGCGCCAGCAGCTCGCATGGGGCCGCAGGAGAGCAGTTCTTC. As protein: CASSSHGAAGEQFF. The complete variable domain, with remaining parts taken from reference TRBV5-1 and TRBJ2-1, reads KAGVTQTPRYLIKTRGQQVTLSCSPISGHRSVSWYQQTPGQGLQFLFEYFSETQRNKGNFPGRFSGRQFSNSRSEMNVSTLELGDSALYLCASSSHGAAGEQFFGPGTRLTVL.

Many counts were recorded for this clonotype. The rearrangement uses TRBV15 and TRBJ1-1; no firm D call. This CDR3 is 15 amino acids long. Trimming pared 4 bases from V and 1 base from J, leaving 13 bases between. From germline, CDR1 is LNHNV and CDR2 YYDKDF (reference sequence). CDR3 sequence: CATSTLTRTNTEAFF. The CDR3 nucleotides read TGTGCCACCAGCACCCTGACGAGGACGAACACTGAAGCTTTCTTT.

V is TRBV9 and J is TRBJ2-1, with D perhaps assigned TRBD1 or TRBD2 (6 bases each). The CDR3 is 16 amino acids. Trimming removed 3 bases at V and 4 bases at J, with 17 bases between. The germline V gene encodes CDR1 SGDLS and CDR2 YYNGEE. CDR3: CASSDRGGGGYNEQFF. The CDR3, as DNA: TGTGCCAGCAGCGACCGAGGTGGAGGGGGGTACAATGAGCAGTTCTTC.

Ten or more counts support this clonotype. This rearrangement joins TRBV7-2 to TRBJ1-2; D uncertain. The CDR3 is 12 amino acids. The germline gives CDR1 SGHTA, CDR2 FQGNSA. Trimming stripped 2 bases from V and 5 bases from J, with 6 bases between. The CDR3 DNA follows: TGTGCCAGCAGCTTAAGCACTTATGGCTACACCTTC. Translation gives CASSLSTYGYTF.

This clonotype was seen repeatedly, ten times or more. The CDR3 protein is CSAREARGSYNEQFF. The DNA of the CDR3 is TGCAGTGCTAGAGAAGCCCGGGGTTCCTACAATGAGCAGTTCTTC. The chain has TRBV20-1 and TRBJ2-1; possible D gene TRBD2, 5 bases. Germline values: CDR1 DFQATT, CDR2 SNEGSKA (reference sequence). The germline V and J ends were trimmed by 0 bases and 1 base, with 10 bases remaining between them. The CDR3 loop spans 15 amino acids.

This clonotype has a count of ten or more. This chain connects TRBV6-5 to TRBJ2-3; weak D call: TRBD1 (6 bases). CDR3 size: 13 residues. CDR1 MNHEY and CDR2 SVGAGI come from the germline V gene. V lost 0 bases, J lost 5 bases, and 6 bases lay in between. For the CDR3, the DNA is TGTGCCAGCAGTTACTCAGGGGGAGATACGCAGTATTTT. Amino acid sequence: CASSYSGGDTQYF.

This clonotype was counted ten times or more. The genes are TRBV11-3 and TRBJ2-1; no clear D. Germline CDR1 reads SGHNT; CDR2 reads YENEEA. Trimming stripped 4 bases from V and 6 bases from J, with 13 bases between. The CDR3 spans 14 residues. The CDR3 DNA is TGTGCCAGCAGCTACGGTTCTGCCCTCAATGAGCAGTTCTTC. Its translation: CASSYGSALNEQFF. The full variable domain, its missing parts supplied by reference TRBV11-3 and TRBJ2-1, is EAGVVQSPRYKIIEKKQPVAFWCNPISGHNTLYWYLQNLGQGPELLIRYENEEAVDDSQLPKDRFSAERLKGVDSTLKIQPAELGDSAVYLCASSYGSALNEQFFGPGTRLTVL.

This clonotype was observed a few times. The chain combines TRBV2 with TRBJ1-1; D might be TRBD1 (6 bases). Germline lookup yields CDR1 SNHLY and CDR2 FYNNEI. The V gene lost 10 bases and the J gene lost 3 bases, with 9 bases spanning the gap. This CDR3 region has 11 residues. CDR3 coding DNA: TGTGCCACCACAGGGTACACTGAAGCTTTCTTT. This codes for CATTGYTEAFF.

CDR3 region: CASSLGQGTDTQYF. For the CDR3, the DNA is TGTGCCAGCAGCCTGGGGCAGGGGACGGATACGCAGTATTTT. The V call is TRBV16, the J call TRBJ2-3; D perhaps matches TRBD1 (6 bases). The ends were cut back, 4 bases at V and 6 bases at J, with 14 bases in the middle. Germline CDR1 and CDR2: KGHSY and FQNENV. This CDR3 is built from 14 residues.

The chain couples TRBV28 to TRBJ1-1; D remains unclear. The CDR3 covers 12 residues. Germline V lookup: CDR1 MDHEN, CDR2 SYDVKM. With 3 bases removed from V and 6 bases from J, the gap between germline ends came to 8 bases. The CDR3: CASSLGIAEAFF. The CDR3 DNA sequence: TGTGCCAGCAGTTTGGGAATTGCTGAAGCTTTCTTT.

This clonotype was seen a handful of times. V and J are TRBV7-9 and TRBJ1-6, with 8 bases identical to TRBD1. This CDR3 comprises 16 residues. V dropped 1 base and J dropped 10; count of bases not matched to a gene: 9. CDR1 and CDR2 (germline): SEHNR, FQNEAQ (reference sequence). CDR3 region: CASSLGGQAMRSPLHF. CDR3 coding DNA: TGTGCCAGCAGCTTAGGGGGACAGGCCATGAGGTCACCCCTCCACTTT.

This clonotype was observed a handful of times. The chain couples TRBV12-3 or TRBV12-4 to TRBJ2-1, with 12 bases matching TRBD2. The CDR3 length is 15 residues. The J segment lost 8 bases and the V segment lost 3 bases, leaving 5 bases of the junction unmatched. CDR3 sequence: CASSFPSGRADEQFF. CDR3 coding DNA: TGTGCCAGCAGTTTCCCTAGCGGGAGGGCCGATGAGCAGTTCTTC.

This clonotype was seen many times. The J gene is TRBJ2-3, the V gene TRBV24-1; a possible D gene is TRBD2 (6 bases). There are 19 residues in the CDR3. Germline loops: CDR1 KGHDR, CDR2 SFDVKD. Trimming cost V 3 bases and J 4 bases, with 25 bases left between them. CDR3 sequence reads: CATSDQSGDGRLGPDTQYF. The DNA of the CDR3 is TGTGCCACCAGTGATCAGTCCGGGGACGGGAGATTGGGTCCAGATACGCAGTATTTT.

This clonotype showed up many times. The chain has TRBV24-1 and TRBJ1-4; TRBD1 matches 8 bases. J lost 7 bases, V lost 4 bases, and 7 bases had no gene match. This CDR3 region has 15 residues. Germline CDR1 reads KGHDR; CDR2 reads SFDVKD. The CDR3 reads CATSERQGTREKLFF. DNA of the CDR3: TGTGCCACCAGTGAAAGACAGGGGACGCGTGAAAAACTGTTTTTT.

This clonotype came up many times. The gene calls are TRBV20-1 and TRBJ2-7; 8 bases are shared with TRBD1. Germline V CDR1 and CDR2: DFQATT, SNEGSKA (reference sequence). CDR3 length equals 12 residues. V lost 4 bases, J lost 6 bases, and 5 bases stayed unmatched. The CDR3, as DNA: TGCAGTGCTATCCTGACAGGGGCCGAGCAGTACTTC. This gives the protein CSAILTGAEQYF.

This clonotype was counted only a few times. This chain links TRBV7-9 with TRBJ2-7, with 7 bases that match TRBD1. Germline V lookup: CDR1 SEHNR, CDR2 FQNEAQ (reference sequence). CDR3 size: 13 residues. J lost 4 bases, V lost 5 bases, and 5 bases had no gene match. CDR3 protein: CASSRRDRYEQYF. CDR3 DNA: TGTGCCAGCAGCCGCCGGGACAGATACGAGCAGTACTTC.